This T cell receptor (beta chain) was retrieved from a study of beta chain features in type 1 diabetes. The wider study: Summed over all samples, the examined sorted cells came to 90 million to 120 million.

The sequenced template was cDNA made from the entire isolated RNA. Measured with immunoSEQ multiplex PCR; TCRdb has only the in-frame clones, and not every one. The sample lists hundreds of thousands of clones; around 12% were seen once. The CDR3 totals 11 residues. CDR1 is SGDLS and CDR2 is YYNGEE in the germline V gene. Trimming took 6 bases from V and 4 from J, leaving 7 bases between them. Every single donor gave one heparinised blood draw, and these averaged about 120 mL. Sequencing was performed on naive CD4+ T cells from blood. The sequence was collected from a man younger than 35 in good health. The chain combines TRBV9 with TRBJ1-2; D may be TRBD1 (6 bases). CDR3 residues: CASKDSYGYTF. The CDR3 DNA follows: TGTGCCAGCAAGGACAGCTATGGCTACACCTTC.